This TCR beta chain was recovered during a study of blood T cell repertoires in COVID-19. Study summary: Donors in the United States, Italy and Spain gave samples during acute or convalescent COVID-19. Nucleic acid was either cDNA or gDNA, and it came from T cells, B-cell-depleted T cells, or PBMCs.

In the original processing: Quantification of nucleated cells was approximated via reference gene primer amplification. The repertoire was sequenced with immunoSEQ multiplex PCR; TCRdb's copy has only in-frame clones and lacks some. V and J calls and clone size are as listed in that table; D and trimming were resolved from the DNA. The sample consists of 130,000 to 150,000 clones, roughly 84% of them appearing once. The CDR3 is made up of 14 amino acids. Germline CDR1 LNHDA, CDR2 SQIVND (reference sequence). Trimming removed 3 bases from V and 4 bases from J, with 12 bases in between. This TCR came from a man aged 35 to 55 with acute COVID-19. The sample comprised PBMCs or T cells enriched from blood (not recorded which). The chain links TRBV19 to TRBJ1-2, with a possible D match to TRBD1 (6 bases). The CDR3 reads CASSMGRGAYGYTF. As DNA, the CDR3 is TGTGCCAGTAGTATGGGCAGGGGCGCCTATGGCTACACCTTC.